Listed here are 3 T cell receptor beta chains from one sample, sequenced in a study of T cells in Graves' hyperthyroidism and ophthalmopathy. Using RNA transcripts as the source, TCR beta CDR3 regions were amplified. Researchers ran a first-round RT-PCR on the TCR CDR3 using the HTBI primer set. TCRdb re-analysed the multiplex PCR reads in MiXCR, keeping a single row per CDR3 protein. Seen here are roughly 700,000 distinct CDR3 sequences, around 13% observed once, and the top ten hold roughly 10%. Sequencing input: blood. Receptors originate from a woman aged 18-29 years with Graves' hyperthyroidism.

This clonotype was detected many times. J is TRBJ2-7 and V is TRBV18, with TRBD2 matching 7 bases. Trimming took 8 bases from V and 0 from J; bases not matched to a gene: 7. Germline V gives CDR1 KGHSH, CDR2 LQKENI. This CDR3 has 14 residues. For the CDR3, the DNA is TGTGCCAGCAGGACTAGTGTCTTCTCCTACGAGCAGTACTTC. Encoded protein: CASRTSVFSYEQYF.

The V call is TRBV10-3, the J call TRBJ2-2; no firm D call. The V gene's germline CDR1 is ENHRY and CDR2 SYGVKD. Trimming took 6 bases from V and 0 from J, leaving 20 bases between them. This CDR3 has 18 residues. CDR3 sequence reads: CAISANHLTPTNTGELFF. The CDR3 nucleotides read TGTGCCATCAGCGCCAACCACCTTACACCAACGAACACCGGGGAGCTGTTTTTT.

This clonotype was seen more than once but under ten times. The chain combines TRBV25-1 with TRBJ1-2; D is possibly TRBD1 (5 bases). The CDR3 has 16 residues. Germline V gene sequence: CDR1 MGHDK, CDR2 SYGVNS. V shed 5 bases and J shed 4 bases, with 20 bases lying between them. In DNA form, the CDR3 reads TGTGCCAGCAGTACCCGTGGATCCAGGGCGACCTATGGCTACACCTTC. Translation gives CASSTRGSRATYGYTF.